The 6 T cell receptor beta chains listed next were all sequenced from one sample in a study of T cell repertoires in cytomegalovirus infection. TCRdb analysed the reads with MiXCR anew, one entry per CDR3 protein. This table holds about 700,000 distinct CDR3 sequences, around 31% found once. Their cognate antigens are unknown. Material: cultured PBMCs, obtained from culture after CMV antigen stimulation. The receptor set was obtained from a human donor in good health (CMV status not recorded). Some clones in this sample may be carry-over from other donors' samples.

The gene calls are TRBV7-9 and TRBJ2-5; no clear D. This CDR3 has 13 amino acids. V was cut by 5 bases and J by 2 bases, with 9 bases left in between. Germline lookup yields CDR1 SEHNR and CDR2 FQNEAQ (reference sequence). Written as DNA, the CDR3 is TGTGCCAGCAGCGAAAGTAAACAAGAGACCCAGTACTTC. Protein product: CASSESKQETQYF. Drawing the rest from reference TRBV7-9 and TRBJ2-5, the complete variable domain is DTGVSQNPRHKITKRGQNVTFRCDPISEHNRLYWYRQTLGQGPEFLTYFQNEAQLEKSRLLSDRFSAERPKGSFSTLEIQRTEQGDSAMYLCASSESKQETQYFGPGTRLLVL.

The V gene is TRBV15, the J gene TRBJ1-5, with D hard to call. CDR1 and CDR2 (germline): LNHNV, YYDKDF (reference sequence). This CDR3 region has 14 residues. The V end lost 0 bases, the J end lost 5 bases, and 8 bases lay between the germline ends. CDR3: CATSRDRVYQPQHF. DNA for the CDR3: TGTGCCACCAGCAGAGATAGGGTGTATCAGCCCCAGCATTTT. The variable domain in full, with the rest retrieved from reference TRBV15 and TRBJ1-5, is DAMVIQNPRYQVTQFGKPVTLSCSQTLNHNVMYWYQQKSSQAPKLLFHYYDKDFNNEADTPDNFQSRRPNTSFCFLDIRSPGLGDTAMYLCATSRDRVYQPQHFGDGTRLSIL.

This clonotype was recorded a few times. This chain uses TRBV6-1 with TRBJ1-1, with D uncertain. The CDR3 totals 13 residues. V dropped 2 bases and J dropped 5 bases, with 9 bases sitting between them. Germline CDR1 reads MNHNS; CDR2 reads SASEGT. As DNA, the CDR3 is TGTGCCAGCAGTGAATTAGTCGGGACTGAAGCTTTCTTT. It codes for CASSELVGTEAFF.

This CDR3 is CASSPRQGARQPQHF. The CDR3 region has the DNA TGTGCCAGCAGTCCCAGACAGGGAGCGCGGCAGCCCCAGCATTTT. The V gene is TRBV28, the J gene TRBJ1-5; TRBD1 matches at 7 bases. The CDR3 has 15 residues. CDR1 is MDHEN and CDR2 is SYDVKM in the germline V gene. The J segment lost 7 bases and the V segment lost 5 bases, leaving 11 bases of the junction unmatched.

This clonotype was seen a handful of times. The chain links TRBV12-3 or TRBV12-4 to TRBJ2-1; TRBD2 matches 7 bases. The CDR3 spans 15 residues. V shed 5 bases, J shed 6 bases, and the junction held 10 bases outside the gene matches. CDR3 loop: CASSPMGEGPNEQFF. The CDR3 DNA reads TGTGCCAGCAGTCCAATGGGGGAGGGCCCCAATGAGCAGTTCTTC.

This clonotype was seen a few times. The chain joins TRBV28 to TRBJ2-7, with D tentatively TRBD1 or TRBD2 (5 bases each). CDR3 length equals 17 residues. Trimming shortened V by 6 bases and J by 2 bases, and 23 bases separated the two germline ends. Germline V gene sequence: CDR1 MDHEN, CDR2 SYDVKM. The CDR3 DNA reads as TGTGCCAGCAGGCGCTCCGCCGGGACCCTCCGCGCCTACGAGCAGTACTTC. It is translated as CASRRSAGTLRAYEQYF.